These 29 T cell receptor beta chains were all obtained from the same sample, sequenced in a study of TIL therapy for anti-PD-1-resistant metastatic lung cancer. Sequencing used immunoSEQ v3. Measured with immunoSEQ multiplex PCR; TCRdb has only the in-frame clones, and not every one. The table shows about 95,000 clones, with about two thirds occurring only once. The time point is: pre-treatment sample, taken before nivolumab and TIL therapy. Tumor tissue came from excised metastases, mostly pleural nodules or supraclavicular lymph nodes. This material consisted of tumor tissue, taken at baseline. These receptors were taken from a person aged 25 to 80 with non-small cell lung cancer.

Note on this clone: The same CDR3 arises from other DNA sequences in this sample as well. The chain links TRBV15 to TRBJ2-7; D possibly corresponds to TRBD2 (5 bases). V was trimmed by 1 base and J by 1 base, leaving 8 bases between them. This CDR3 contains 14 residues. Germline V lookup: CDR1 LNHNV, CDR2 YYDKDF (reference sequence). CDR3 DNA sequence: TGTGCCACCAGCAGAGCAGGAGGATCCTACGAGCAGTACTTC. Translation: CATSRAGGSYEQYF. Variable domain in full (rest from reference TRBV15 and TRBJ2-7): DAMVIQNPRYQVTQFGKPVTLSCSQTLNHNVMYWYQQKSSQAPKLLFHYYDKDFNNEADTPDNFQSRRPNTSFCFLDIRSPGLGDTAMYLCATSRAGGSYEQYFGPGTRLTVT.

The chain recombines TRBV5-1 with TRBJ1-5; D may be TRBD1 (6 bases). The V end was cut by 2 bases, the J end by 2 bases, with 11 bases between. Looked up from germline, CDR1 is SGHRS and CDR2 is YFSETQ. The CDR3 length is 15 residues. DNA of the CDR3: TGCGCCAGCAGCTTAGAAGGGGGGGGCAATCAGCCCCAGCATTTT. Translating gives CASSLEGGGNQPQHF.

This chain uses TRBV4-3 with TRBJ2-7, with TRBD2 matching over 10 bases. With 4 bases clipped from V and 0 bases from J, the junction kept 3 bases outside the gene matches. Germline V gene sequence: CDR1 LGHNA, CDR2 YSLEER. The CDR3 is 15 amino acids. The CDR3 sequence: CASSLLAGSSYEQYF. For the CDR3, the DNA is TGCGCCAGCAGCCTACTAGCGGGGAGCTCCTACGAGCAGTACTTC.

About this clone itself: Sequence at one end of the junction differs from germline and may be a read error. The rearrangement uses TRBV3-1 (or the pseudogene TRBV3-2) and TRBJ2-7, with D unresolved. The CDR3 runs 14 residues. Germline loops: CDR1 LGHDT, CDR2 YNNKEL (reference sequence). CDR3 in amino acids: CASSQIPGPYGQYF. The CDR3 DNA sequence: TGTGCCAGCAGCCAGATCCCTGGCCCTTACGGGCAGTACTTC.

There are a few counts of this clone. The rearrangement joins TRBV7-6 to TRBJ1-5; D is possibly TRBD1 (5 bases). Looked up from germline, CDR1 is SGHVS and CDR2 is FNYEAQ. The CDR3 totals 15 residues. Trimming cost V 3 bases and J 4 bases, with 13 bases left between them. The CDR3 spells CASSFGLGRNQPQHF. CDR3 nucleotide sequence: TGTGCCAGCAGCTTCGGTTTGGGGCGAAATCAGCCCCAGCATTTT.

There are a few counts of this clone. The CDR3 spells CASSYIGAGNEQFF. CDR3 sequence (DNA): TGTGCCAGCAGTTACATCGGGGCGGGGAATGAGCAGTTCTTC. The chain links TRBV6-6 to TRBJ2-1, with a tentative D call TRBD2 (6 bases). The V end lost 2 bases, the J end lost 7 bases, and 12 bases lay between the germline ends. Germline V gene sequence: CDR1 MNHNY, CDR2 SVGAGI (reference sequence). The CDR3 has 14 residues.

V and J are TRBV19 and TRBJ2-4, with 7 bases fitting TRBD2. J lost 0 bases, V lost 5 bases, and 4 bases had no gene match. There are 15 residues in the CDR3. Germline V lookup: CDR1 LNHDA, CDR2 SQIVND (reference sequence). The CDR3 spells CASSPSGVAKNIQYF. In DNA, the CDR3 is TGTGCCAGTAGTCCAAGCGGGGTAGCCAAAAACATTCAGTACTTC.

The chain joins TRBV28 to TRBJ1-1; a possible D gene is TRBD1 (5 bases). The CDR3 spans 14 residues. Deletions cut 3 bases from V and 5 bases from J, with 13 bases between. Per the germline V gene, CDR1 is MDHEN and CDR2 is SYDVKM. CDR3 sequence reads: CASSFDGARTEAFF. The CDR3 bases are TGTGCCAGCAGTTTCGATGGGGCGCGGACTGAAGCTTTCTTT.

The chain carries TRBV7-8 and TRBJ2-2; D is unresolved. V shed 5 bases and J shed 6 bases, with 7 bases lying between them. The CDR3 totals 12 residues. The germline gives CDR1 SGHVS, CDR2 FQNEAQ. The CDR3, as DNA: TGTGCCAGCAGCCTTCGAGCCGGGGAGCTGTTTTTT. This gives the protein CASSLRAGELFF.

This chain joins TRBV6-5 and TRBJ1-4; D is uncertain. The V end lost 7 bases, the J end lost 4 bases, and 4 bases lay between the germline ends. Per the germline V gene, CDR1 is MNHEY and CDR2 is SVGAGI. This CDR3 spans 11 amino acids. CDR3 coding DNA: TGTGCCAGCAAATTTAATGAAAAACTGTTTTTT. It is translated as CASKFNEKLFF.

This clone was detected a few times. The chain carries TRBV4-1 and TRBJ2-3; D is uncertain. This CDR3 comprises 13 residues. Germline CDR1 MGHRA, CDR2 YSYEKL. The ends were cut back, 1 base at V and 9 bases at J, with 11 bases in the middle. Here the CDR3 reads CASSQVEAGTQYF. In DNA form, the CDR3 reads TGCGCCAGCAGCCAAGTAGAGGCAGGAACGCAGTATTTT.

In this sample, this clone turned up once. The genes are TRBV7-9 and TRBJ1-1; D is ambiguous. Trimming took 8 bases from V and 4 from J, leaving 14 bases between them. The CDR3 sequence is 13 residues long. CDR1 and CDR2 from the germline V gene are SEHNR and FQNEAQ (reference sequence). CDR3 protein: CASCLDQTTEAFF. CDR3 bases: TGTGCCAGCTGCCTCGATCAGACCACTGAAGCTTTCTTT.

This clone was seen only a few times. The chain joins TRBV9 to TRBJ2-1; 8 positions agree with TRBD1. Germline values: CDR1 SGDLS, CDR2 YYNGEE. J gave up 4 bases and V 4 bases, and 7 bases lay outside the gene matches. This CDR3 is built from 15 residues. CDR3: CASSISGTGYNEQFF. Here the CDR3 DNA reads TGTGCCAGCAGCATATCCGGGACAGGATACAATGAGCAGTTCTTC.

This sequence joins TRBV14 and TRBJ2-1, with TRBD2 identical over 16 bases. The CDR3 has 21 residues. V trimming: 2 bases; J trimming: 0 bases; junction bases outside the gene matches: 10. Germline assignment: CDR1 SGHDN and CDR2 FVKESK. The chain's CDR3 is CASSQTPGLAGGLTSYNEQFF. The CDR3 DNA follows: TGTGCCAGCAGCCAAACTCCGGGACTAGCGGGGGGGTTGACCTCCTACAATGAGCAGTTCTTC.

The V and J genes are TRBV14 and TRBJ2-1; tentatively, D is TRBD1 or TRBD2 (5 bases each). V shed 1 base and J shed 2 bases, with 9 bases lying between them. The length of the CDR3 is 15 residues. Per germline, CDR1 SGHDN and CDR2 FVKESK. In DNA, the CDR3 is TGTGCCAGCAGCCAAGGACGGGACGCCTACAATGAGCAGTTCTTC. Its translation: CASSQGRDAYNEQFF.

This clone was observed a single time. J is TRBJ1-4 and V is TRBV28, with 7 bases identical to TRBD1. The J segment lost 3 bases and the V segment lost 3 bases, leaving 7 bases of the junction unmatched. Germline CDR1 MDHEN, CDR2 SYDVKM. The CDR3 spans 16 residues. CDR3 DNA: TGTGCCAGCAGTTTCTTAAGGGGGCCGGCTAATGAAAAACTGTTTTTT. Translation: CASSFLRGPANEKLFF. Full variable domain (outside the CDR3, taken from reference TRBV28 and TRBJ1-4): DVKVTQSSRYLVKRTGEKVFLECVQDMDHENMFWYRQDPGLGLRLIYFSYDVKMKEKGDIPEGYSVSREKKERFSLILESASTNQTSMYLCASSFLRGPANEKLFFGSGTQLSVL.

V usage is TRBV27 and J usage is TRBJ2-7; D uncertain. Trimming left V 4 bases short and J 2 bases short, with 15 bases between. This CDR3 region has 15 residues. In germline, CDR1 is MNHEY, CDR2 SMNVEV (reference sequence). DNA of the CDR3: TGTGCCAGCAGTTCCCCTTTGGAGTCAACCTACGAGCAGTACTTC. It encodes CASSSPLESTYEQYF.

The rearrangement uses TRBV14 and TRBJ2-1, with TRBD2 identical over 9 bases. CDR3 length equals 16 residues. V shed 0 bases, J shed 4 bases, and the junction held 4 bases outside the gene matches. Germline CDR1 reads SGHDN; CDR2 reads FVKESK. CDR3 bases: TGTGCCAGCAGCCAAGATACCAGCGGGAGGTACAATGAGCAGTTCTTC. Its protein product is CASSQDTSGRYNEQFF.

This chain links TRBV5-8 with TRBJ2-5; TRBD1 matches 9 bases. V lost 4 bases and J lost 5; bases outside the gene matches: 12. CDR1 and CDR2 (germline): SGHTS, YDEGEE. The CDR3 has 16 amino acids. CDR3 in amino acids: CASSIRTGVSRETQYF. CDR3 nucleotides: TGTGCCAGCAGCATCCGGACAGGGGTCTCCAGGGAGACCCAGTACTTC. The complete variable domain, with remaining parts taken from reference TRBV5-8 and TRBJ2-5, reads EAGVTQSPTHLIKTRGQQATLRCSPISGHTSVYWYQQALGLGLQFLLWYDEGEERNRGNFPPRFSGRQFPNYSSELNVNALELEDSALYLCASSIRTGVSRETQYFGPGTRLLVL.

The chain employs TRBV9 and TRBJ2-7, with 7 bases identical to TRBD1. This CDR3 has 15 residues. Trimming at V came to 0 bases and at J to 3 bases, leaving 6 bases not matched to a gene. Germline loops: CDR1 SGDLS, CDR2 YYNGEE. CDR3 region: CASSVEDRTDYEQYF. In DNA form, the CDR3 reads TGTGCCAGCAGCGTAGAGGACAGGACGGACTACGAGCAGTACTTC.

The genes are TRBV6-5 and TRBJ2-7; 8 bases are shared with TRBD2. The germline V gene has CDR1 MNHEY and CDR2 SVGAGI. The CDR3 extends over 15 amino acids. V was clipped by 2 bases and J by 3 bases; unmatched bases: 6. The CDR3 protein is CASSYGGTSNYEQYF. The DNA of the CDR3 is TGTGCCAGCAGTTACGGTGGGACTAGTAACTACGAGCAGTACTTC.

The chain employs TRBV15 and TRBJ2-7; D remains ambiguous. The CDR3 runs 14 residues. The ends were cut back, 0 bases at V and 5 bases at J, with 11 bases in the middle. CDR1 is LNHNV, CDR2 YYDKDF, per germline (reference sequence). CDR3 amino acids: CATSRDPSRDEQYF. The CDR3 DNA is TGTGCCACCAGCAGAGATCCCTCAAGGGACGAGCAGTACTTC.

The V and J genes are TRBV9 and TRBJ2-1; D is uncertain. The CDR3 totals 15 residues. V was trimmed by 0 bases and J by 9 bases, leaving 16 bases between them. Looked up from germline, CDR1 is SGDLS and CDR2 is YYNGEE. CDR3 coding DNA: TGTGCCAGCAGCGTAGAAGCCAATTGGGGTAGTGAGCAGTTCTTC. Amino acids: CASSVEANWGSEQFF.

This clone has just a few counts. The rearrangement uses TRBV19 and TRBJ1-1; no clear D. The CDR3 has 14 residues. Germline CDR1 LNHDA, CDR2 SQIVND (reference sequence). The V and J ends lost 6 bases and 0 bases respectively, with 11 bases between them. CDR3 in DNA: TGTGCCAGTAGAGTCGGCGGATTGAACACTGAAGCTTTCTTT. It codes for CASRVGGLNTEAFF.

The chain uses TRBV3-1 (or the pseudogene TRBV3-2) and TRBJ1-5; unclear D gene. V lost 3 bases, J lost 11 bases, and 17 bases lay in between. The length of the CDR3 is 14 residues. The germline V gene encodes CDR1 LGHDT and CDR2 YNNKEL (reference sequence). As DNA, the CDR3 is TGTGCCAGCAGCCAGGGCCCGGACTATGGGTCCCAGCATTTT. It translates to CASSQGPDYGSQHF.

This clone was detected a few times. The genes are TRBV5-1 and TRBJ2-7; D perhaps matches TRBD2 (6 bases). The CDR3 length is 15 residues. Between the trimmed V and J ends, which lost 7 bases and 3 bases, there was a span of 20 bases. CDR1 and CDR2 from the germline V gene are SGHRS and YFSETQ. Written as DNA, the CDR3 is TGCGCCAGCGGACTAACCGGGACGGGCGACTACGAGCAGTACTTC. Encoded protein: CASGLTGTGDYEQYF.

V gene TRBV7-8 combines with J gene TRBJ1-1, with D perhaps TRBD1 (6 bases). The CDR3 is made up of 15 amino acids. Germline CDR1 and CDR2: SGHVS and FQNEAQ. Trimming cost V 1 base and J 1 base, with 10 bases left between them. CDR3 in amino acids: CASSLGGLRNTEAFF. CDR3 in DNA: TGTGCCAGCAGCTTAGGGGGGCTAAGGAACACTGAAGCTTTCTTT.

The genes are TRBV7-9 and TRBJ1-1, with D unresolved. CDR1 is SEHNR, CDR2 FQNEAQ, per germline (reference sequence). V was trimmed by 6 bases and J by 0 bases, leaving 14 bases between them. This CDR3 region has 15 residues. The CDR3 region is CASSPTWAVNTEAFF. CDR3 in DNA: TGTGCCAGCAGTCCTACGTGGGCAGTGAACACTGAAGCTTTCTTT.

CDR3 in amino acids: CASSLWGEKGEKLFF. The CDR3 DNA reads TGTGCCAGCAGCTTATGGGGGGAGAAGGGTGAAAAACTGTTTTTT. J is TRBJ1-4 and V is TRBV7-9; a weak D match, TRBD1 (5 bases). The V end was cut by 2 bases, the J end by 7 bases, with 14 bases between. CDR3 size: 15 residues. CDR1 and CDR2 (germline): SEHNR, FQNEAQ (reference sequence).